Included here is one T cell receptor beta chain sequence, with context. The CDR3 runs 15 residues. V trimming: 4 bases; J trimming: 2 bases; junction bases outside the gene matches: 7. Germline assignment: CDR1 SGHRS and CDR2 YFSETQ. This specimen belongs to a study of blood T cell repertoires in COVID-19. Study-wide context: Researchers got acute and convalescent COVID-19 samples from the United States, Italy and Spain. T cells, B-cell-depleted T cells, or PBMCs provided the cDNA or gDNA that served as material.

As processed by the authors: Amplification of reference gene primers provided the estimated nucleated cell counts. The method was immunoSEQ multiplex PCR; TCRdb's version includes in-frame clones alone and lacks a portion of them. For V, J and clone size, that table is used; D and trimming come from the DNA. The sample holds about 160,000 clones; 80% are singletons and the top ten take 3% to 3.5%. The rearrangement links TRBV5-1 to TRBJ2-7; 9 bases fit TRBD2. The sequencing sample was made of PBMCs or T cells enriched from blood (not recorded which). The receptor was isolated from a woman in her sixties or seventies who had recovered from COVID-19. CDR3 loop: CASSENSGGPYEQYF. CDR3 nucleotide sequence: TGCGCCAGCAGCGAGAATAGCGGGGGCCCCTACGAGCAGTACTTC.